One and the same sample provided the 28 T cell receptor beta chains below, sequenced in a study of cytotoxic CD8 clonotypes in ibrutinib-treated CLL. Produced via immunoSEQ multiplex PCR; TCRdb's table is partial and in-frame only. The sample holds some 200,000 clones, 60% to 80% seen once. This specimen was PBMCs, taken after 12 months of ibrutinib treatment. These receptors were taken from a human donor with chronic lymphocytic leukemia.

The chain carries TRBV9 and TRBJ2-7; D is unresolved. The CDR3 consists of 14 residues. The germline V gene has CDR1 SGDLS and CDR2 YYNGEE. Between the trimmed V and J ends, which lost 0 bases and 0 bases, there was a span of 7 bases. The CDR3 DNA follows: TGTGCCAGCAGCGTAGGAGCCTTCTCCTACGAGCAGTACTTC. As protein: CASSVGAFSYEQYF.

This clone was observed a single time. The J gene is TRBJ2-6, the V gene TRBV25-1; possibly TRBD1 for D (6 bases). The CDR3 is 18 residues long. In germline, CDR1 is MGHDK, CDR2 SYGVNS. The V end was cut by 4 bases, the J end by 2 bases, with 18 bases between. The CDR3 nucleotides read TGTGCCAGCAGTGCCACGACAGGAAAAATTCCTGGGGCCAACGTCCTGACTTTC. Translating gives CASSATTGKIPGANVLTF.

The rearrangement links TRBV11-2 to TRBJ2-3; D remains ambiguous. Trimming took off 3 bases at V and 0 bases at J, with 16 bases between the two ends. From germline, CDR1 is SGHAT and CDR2 FQNNGV. The CDR3 length is 17 residues. CDR3 sequence: CASSFLTAWQSTDTQYF. CDR3 sequence (DNA): TGTGCCAGCAGCTTCCTCACCGCCTGGCAGAGCACAGATACGCAGTATTTT.

This clone has a handful of counts. This chain uses TRBV2 with TRBJ1-5, with TRBD1 matching 9 bases. Germline values: CDR1 SNHLY, CDR2 FYNNEI. CDR3 length equals 15 residues. V lost 6 bases to trimming and J lost 6 bases; unmatched junction nucleotides: 9. The DNA of the CDR3 is TGTGCCAGCAGGATGGACAGGGGTGTTAGTCAGCCCCAGCATTTT. This translates into CASRMDRGVSQPQHF.

The V and J genes are TRBV7-9 and TRBJ2-1; D uncertain. The V gene's germline CDR1 is SEHNR and CDR2 FQNEAQ (reference sequence). This CDR3 is built from 15 residues. V was trimmed by 3 bases and J by 1 base, leaving 10 bases between them. The CDR3 sequence: CASSFLLGSYNEQFF. CDR3 sequence (DNA): TGTGCCAGCAGCTTTCTCCTCGGGTCCTACAATGAGCAGTTCTTC.

The chain couples TRBV5-4 to TRBJ1-2, with 11 bases matching TRBD1. V shed 2 bases, J shed 5 bases, and the junction held 5 bases outside the gene matches. This CDR3 spans 15 amino acids. Per germline, CDR1 SGHNT and CDR2 YYREEE (reference sequence). The DNA of the CDR3 is TGTGCCAGCAGCTTAATGAGGGACAGGGGGTATGGCTACACCTTC. Protein: CASSLMRDRGYGYTF.

The rearrangement links TRBV5-1 to TRBJ2-5; D gene ambiguous. Trimming left V 2 bases short and J 1 base short, with 12 bases between. This CDR3 has 15 residues. The germline V gene encodes CDR1 SGHRS and CDR2 YFSETQ. This chain's CDR3 is CASSFSVGPQETQYF. The DNA for the CDR3 is TGCGCCAGCAGCTTCTCCGTCGGGCCCCAAGAGACCCAGTACTTC. Combining the CDR3 with reference TRBV5-1 and TRBJ2-5 gives the whole variable domain KAGVTQTPRYLIKTRGQQVTLSCSPISGHRSVSWYQQTPGQGLQFLFEYFSETQRNKGNFPGRFSGRQFSNSRSEMNVSTLELGDSALYLCASSFSVGPQETQYFGPGTRLLVL.

The chain links TRBV6-1 to TRBJ2-4; TRBD1 is a possible D gene (6 bases). V was trimmed by 7 bases and J by 1 base, leaving 11 bases between them. The CDR3 sequence is 14 residues long. The V gene's germline CDR1 is MNHNS and CDR2 SASEGT. The CDR3 nucleotides read TGTGCCAGCACCTTCACAGGGGCCAAAAACATTCAGTACTTC. As protein: CASTFTGAKNIQYF.

The genes are TRBV27 and TRBJ1-2, with D uncertain. This CDR3 has 14 amino acids. The germline CDR1 and CDR2 sequences are MNHEY and SMNVEV (reference sequence). V was clipped by 5 bases and J by 2 bases, with 12 bases between them. The CDR3 loop reads CASSPLGGNYGYTF. The CDR3 DNA reads as TGTGCCAGCAGTCCCTTGGGAGGGAACTATGGCTACACCTTC.

The chain couples TRBV6-5 to TRBJ2-5; a weak D match, TRBD1 (6 bases). CDR1 is MNHEY and CDR2 is SVGAGI in the germline V gene. This CDR3 is built from 13 residues. Trimming removed 8 bases from V and 4 bases from J, with 14 bases in between. The CDR3 DNA sequence: TGTGCCAGCTCCAGGGGAGTTCGAGAGACCCAGTACTTC. This encodes CASSRGVRETQYF.

CDR3 in amino acids: CASSVGQTQETQYF. The CDR3, as DNA: TGCGCCAGCAGCGTGGGACAAACACAAGAGACCCAGTACTTC. J is TRBJ2-5 and V is TRBV5-1; possible D gene TRBD1, 6 bases. The ends were cut back, 4 bases at V and 2 bases at J, with 12 bases in the middle. The germline V gene has CDR1 SGHRS and CDR2 YFSETQ. The CDR3 runs to 14 residues.

The chain joins TRBV30 to TRBJ1-3; D is unresolved. This CDR3 contains 13 residues. With 5 bases removed from V and 2 bases from J, the gap between germline ends came to 10 bases. Germline CDR1 and CDR2: GTSNPN and SVGIG (reference sequence). In DNA form, the CDR3 reads TGTGCCTGGGGATTTCTAACTGGAAACACCATATATTTT. Encoded protein: CAWGFLTGNTIYF.

The CDR3 spells CAISAGEPYEQYF. CDR3 DNA: TGTGCCATCAGTGCTGGGGAACCCTACGAGCAGTACTTC. The chain employs TRBV10-3 and TRBJ2-7; D is unresolved. There are 13 residues in the CDR3. CDR1 and CDR2 from the germline V gene are ENHRY and SYGVKD. Trimming shortened V by 4 bases and J by 2 bases, and 9 bases separated the two germline ends.

The chain has TRBV9 and TRBJ2-1; either TRBD1 or TRBD2 may supply D (5 bases each). The length of the CDR3 is 16 residues. In germline, CDR1 is SGDLS, CDR2 YYNGEE. The V end was cut by 0 bases, the J end by 7 bases, with 17 bases between. This CDR3 is CASSVEGFGRGNEQFF. As DNA, the CDR3 is TGTGCCAGCAGCGTAGAGGGGTTTGGACGGGGAAATGAGCAGTTCTTC.

In its sample, this clone was seen a few times. This rearrangement joins TRBV9 to TRBJ1-2; possibly TRBD1 for D (5 bases). V lost 0 bases and J 4 bases, leaving 13 bases between the germline ends. The V gene's germline CDR1 is SGDLS and CDR2 YYNGEE. This CDR3 has 15 residues. The CDR3 DNA is TGTGCCAGCAGCGTAGAAGAGGGGCTACGCTATGGCTACACCTTC. Translation: CASSVEEGLRYGYTF.

The chain's CDR3 is CASSAKTSSGSPYEQYF. The CDR3 DNA follows: TGTGCCAGCAGTGCCAAAACATCTAGCGGGAGCCCCTACGAGCAGTACTTC. This chain connects TRBV27 to TRBJ2-7; 10 bases fit TRBD2. Germline loops: CDR1 MNHEY, CDR2 SMNVEV (reference sequence). The length of the CDR3 is 17 residues. Trimming cost V 5 bases and J 2 bases; bases outside gene matches: 12.

The chain joins TRBV5-6 to TRBJ2-1, with D perhaps TRBD2 (6 bases). Per the germline V gene, CDR1 is SGHDT and CDR2 is YYEEEE. The V and J ends lost 6 bases and 7 bases respectively, with 23 bases between them. This CDR3 has 16 residues. This chain's CDR3 is CASTGAAGLAMNEQFF. CDR3 nucleotides: TGTGCCAGCACCGGGGCGGCGGGGCTAGCGATGAATGAGCAGTTCTTC.

The J gene is TRBJ2-7, the V gene TRBV7-2, with D possibly being TRBD1 (6 bases). This CDR3 is built from 13 residues. Deletions cut 5 bases from V and 3 bases from J, with 11 bases between. CDR1 is SGHTA, CDR2 FQGNSA, per germline. CDR3 region: CASSQPGHYEQYF. The CDR3 DNA is TGTGCCAGCAGCCAGCCGGGACACTACGAGCAGTACTTC.

The gene calls are TRBV15 and TRBJ1-5; no firm D call. Trimming took off 1 base at V and 7 bases at J, with 14 bases between the two ends. The CDR3 has 15 amino acids. CDR1 is LNHNV, CDR2 YYDKDF, per germline (reference sequence). The CDR3 here is CATSRARELRQPQHF. CDR3 DNA: TGTGCCACCAGCAGAGCTCGGGAGTTGAGGCAGCCCCAGCATTTT.

The chain recombines TRBV6-5 with TRBJ2-1; weak D call: TRBD2 (5 bases). The V end was cut by 5 bases, the J end by 4 bases, with 12 bases between. This CDR3 is 14 amino acids long. The germline gives CDR1 MNHEY, CDR2 SVGAGI. DNA for the CDR3: TGTGCCAGCAGTGCGCGGGTAACATACAATGAGCAGTTCTTC. As protein: CASSARVTYNEQFF.

This clone was seen a few times. V usage is TRBV11-2 and J usage is TRBJ2-6; no reliable D call. This CDR3 has 17 residues. Trimming shortened V by 0 bases and J by 0 bases, and 9 bases separated the two germline ends. Germline-derived CDR1 and CDR2 are SGHAT and FQNNGV. For the CDR3, the DNA is TGTGCCAGCAGCTTAGATCCCCAGCCCTCTGGGGCCAACGTCCTGACTTTC. This encodes CASSLDPQPSGANVLTF.

The J gene is TRBJ2-1, the V gene TRBV14; D gene uncertain. V was trimmed by 4 bases and J by 5 bases, leaving 15 bases between them. The CDR3 totals 15 residues. Looked up from germline, CDR1 is SGHDN and CDR2 is FVKESK. This chain's CDR3 is CASSPWAAGHNEQFF. CDR3 DNA sequence: TGTGCCAGCAGCCCATGGGCCGCTGGTCACAATGAGCAGTTCTTC.

The genes are TRBV28 and TRBJ1-2, with 7 bases aligning to TRBD1. V was clipped by 6 bases and J by 4 bases; unmatched bases: 5. CDR3 length: 13 residues. Germline V CDR1 and CDR2: MDHEN, SYDVKM. The CDR3, as DNA: TGTGCCAGCAGCCTACAGGGGTCCTATGGCTACACCTTC. Translation: CASSLQGSYGYTF.

This clone was recorded a few times. The chain is built from TRBV5-1 and TRBJ1-2; 7 positions agree with TRBD1. Germline loops: CDR1 SGHRS, CDR2 YFSETQ. The CDR3 is 12 amino acids. V was pared by 3 bases and J by 5 bases, with 1 base of the junction left unmatched. CDR3 nucleotides: TGCGCCAGCAGCTCACAGGGGTATGGCTACACCTTC. It yields the protein CASSSQGYGYTF.

The rearrangement uses TRBV5-1 and TRBJ2-7; the match to TRBD1 covers 9 bases. Germline loops: CDR1 SGHRS, CDR2 YFSETQ. Trimming took 0 bases from V and 4 from J; bases not matched to a gene: 8. The CDR3 length is 16 residues. CDR3 coding DNA: TGCGCCAGCAGCTTGGCCGCCGGGACAGGGTTTTACGAGCAGTACTTC. The encoded protein is CASSLAAGTGFYEQYF.

V and J are TRBV6-5 and TRBJ2-3; TRBD1 matches at 7 bases. Germline-derived CDR1 and CDR2 are MNHEY and SVGAGI. The CDR3 totals 14 residues. The V gene end was trimmed by 6 bases and the J gene end by 1 base; junction bases not matched to a gene: 4. The CDR3, as DNA: TGTGCCAGCAGAGGCACAGGGGGCACAGATACGCAGTATTTT. Protein product: CASRGTGGTDTQYF.

Note on this clone: An end of the junction differs from the germline gene, which may be a read error. The V gene is TRBV7-7, the J gene TRBJ2-1, with D unclear. Germline V gene data show CDR1 as SSHAT and CDR2 as FNYEAQ (reference sequence). CDR3 size: 14 residues. The CDR3 here is CASSPHDGGIEQFF. Here the CDR3 DNA reads TGTGCTAGCAGCCCCCATGACGGTGGGATTGAGCAGTTCTTC.

The CDR3 here is CATQVGTGGLGELFF. The CDR3 bases are TGTGCCACCCAGGTGGGGACAGGGGGCTTGGGGGAGCTGTTTTTT. This chain connects TRBV19 to TRBJ2-2; 12 bases are a match to TRBD1. V lost 10 bases, J lost 8 bases, and 11 bases stayed unmatched. Germline V gene data show CDR1 as LNHDA and CDR2 as SQIVND (reference sequence). The CDR3 totals 15 residues.